This T cell receptor (beta chain) was documented in a study of T-cell memory formation after mild COVID-19 (dated by TCRdb to about 2021). Broadly, across the study: TCR sequence clusters from the two donors were largely donor specific. T-cell clones expanding and contracting after mild COVID-19 in a couple of donors were tracked by longitudinal TCRalpha and TCRbeta repertoire sequencing. The cohort was made up of two young adult volunteers, one female and one male, who were previously healthy.

Ficoll-Paque density gradient centrifugation was used to isolate PBMCs. What the study reported, not specific to this receptor: Only a couple of mild cases were covered by the study, and larger cohorts that include severe cases with pre-infection samples were considered necessary. Contracting CD4+ clones turned up mainly in the CM and EM memory subsets, whereas EMRA was where CD8+ clones were enriched. From day 15 to 85, contracting clones showed balanced CD4/CD8 phenotypes, whereas a second wave of clones that expanded from day 15 to 37 leaned towards CD4+. The second-wave clones that peaked on day 37 were not confirmed to be SARS-CoV-2 specific. Some responding clones were found in pre-infection memory, which suggests that pre-existing cross-reactive memory T cells took part in the SARS-CoV-2 response.

On this clonotype itself: Its antigen remains undetermined. Nothing much larger sits one base from this clone, and base qualities are not available.

The germline V gene (reference sequence) provides CDR1 SEHNR and CDR2 FQNEAQ. Spanning cysteine to phenylalanine, the CDR3 consists of 18 amino acids. Only CDR3 DNA remains: 54 bases, in frame from the first base. Trimming at the junction amounts to 0 bases on V and 8 bases on J, and the germline ends lie 20 bases apart. The instrument given in TCRdb is Illumina NovaSeq 6000. TCRalpha and TCRbeta cDNA libraries were constructed by 5'RACE with constant-segment primers, with sample barcodes and unique molecular identifiers being introduced. Trizol reagent was used to extract RNA from every sample. Library amplification was performed in two PCR steps, and a second sample barcode and Illumina TruSeq adapters were introduced in the second step. Libraries were sequenced on an Illumina NovaSeq with 2 x 150 bp paired-end reads. Per the authors' processing: Demultiplexing of reads and collapsing into UMI-guided consensus sequences were performed with migec v1.2.7. Using mixcr v2.1.11, UMI consensuses were aligned to TRA and TRB V and J templates and then assembled into clonotypes. A clonotype was counted as expanded or contracted only if both edgeR and NoisET called the change significant, with noise models trained on biological replicates. For edgeR calls, a false discovery rate-adjusted p below 0.01 and a log2 fold-change threshold of 1 were applied. PCA with hierarchical clustering of max-normalized trajectories of the 1000 most abundant clonotypes was used as exploratory dynamics analysis. Each responding clone was given a CD4 or CD8 phenotype based on the CD4+ and CD8+ repertoires, which had been sequenced separately. Using fastp trimming at Q25 and MiXCR clonotype assembly, TCRdb reanalyzed the public sequencing data and kept in-frame beta chains. Rows with one shared CDR3 protein collapse into an entry with the most common genes and DNA. The authors' filters were not applied to this entry. Present in this sample are about 340,000 distinct CDR3 sequences, around 13% of which were seen just once. The ten largest clonotypes hold roughly a fifth of the sample.

The rearrangement combines TRBV7-9 with TRBJ1-6; no D gene can be assigned with confidence. Input material: PBMCs or a T cell subset sorted from them (not recorded which). The clonotype was recovered from a young man who had mild COVID-19 (a few samples of this study predate the infection). The sample titles of this study are shuffled in the database, so cell type and time point are left out; the donor was told from shared clones. The CDR3 has the sequence CASSLALNPLKGDSPLHF. In nucleotide form, the sequence is TGTGCCAGCAGCTTAGCCCTCAACCCTCTTAAAGGTGATTCACCCCTCCACTTT.